The 13 T cell receptor beta chains reported below all come from one sample, sequenced in a study of post-analysis software for immune sequencing data. Study-wide results and caveats: Controls showed lower frequencies than patients for roughly five TRBV segments, and TRBV5-6, TRBV5-1 and TRBV20-1 were among these.

No antigen is known for these receptors. The TCR beta cDNA libraries carried unique molecular identifiers. TCRdb re-called the PCR reads with MiXCR, one entry per CDR3 protein. Counted here are hundreds of thousands of distinct CDR3 sequences, about 39% occurring once; the ten biggest clones make up approximately 7.6%. The sample comprised blood. These receptors were taken from a girl aged 2 to 9 with multiple sclerosis.

This clonotype was seen more than once but under ten times. The rearrangement links TRBV9 to TRBJ1-1, with D uncertain. Trimming stripped 4 bases from V and 2 bases from J, with 9 bases between. The length of the CDR3 is 13 residues. Germline CDR1 SGDLS, CDR2 YYNGEE. The CDR3 DNA is TGTGCCAGCAGCTTTCTAATCAACACTGAAGCTTTCTTT. Amino acid sequence: CASSFLINTEAFF.

About this clonotype: This may be a read error, as it is one base from a much larger clone. This rearrangement joins TRBV12-3 or TRBV12-4 to TRBJ2-3; 12 nucleotides agree with TRBD2. The CDR3 is made up of 16 amino acids. The CDR3 nucleotides read TGTGCCAGCAGCCCCTGGACTAGCGGGGCCACAGATACGCAGTGTTTT. This encodes CASSPWTSGATDTQCF.

The chain employs TRBV30 and TRBJ2-5; D perhaps matches TRBD2 (6 bases). This CDR3 is 13 amino acids long. The germline V and J ends were trimmed by 2 bases and 11 bases, with 18 bases remaining between them. Germline V lookup: CDR1 GTSNPN, CDR2 SVGIG (reference sequence). CDR3 in DNA: TGTGCCTGGAGTAGGGGCCCCGGGAGTGAGCAGTACTTC. Encoded protein: CAWSRGPGSEQYF.

The chain recombines TRBV20-1 with TRBJ2-5; D is undetermined. V lost 5 bases and J lost 11, with 21 bases in between. The CDR3 is made up of 13 amino acids. Germline V gives CDR1 DFQATT, CDR2 SNEGSKA (reference sequence). In DNA, the CDR3 is TGCAGTGCTCCCGGCTGGGGAAGCGATGAGCAGTACTTC. Its protein is CSAPGWGSDEQYF.

The gene calls are TRBV7-3 and TRBJ2-1; TRBD2 agrees at 7 bases. The CDR3 covers 14 residues. The junction had 7 bases not matched to a gene; V was cut back by 4 bases and J by 7 bases. Germline V gene lookup returns CDR1 SGHTA and CDR2 FQGTGA. Here the CDR3 DNA reads TGTGCCAGCAGCTGGGGGGGAGAGAGGAATGAGCAGTTCTTC. As protein: CASSWGGERNEQFF.

The chain employs TRBV11-2 and TRBJ2-7; D may be TRBD2 (6 bases). This CDR3 is 14 amino acids long. Germline CDR1 SGHAT, CDR2 FQNNGV. Trimming took off 1 base at V and 3 bases at J, with 10 bases between the two ends. CDR3 DNA sequence: TGTGCCAGCAGCTTAGCGAGGGGAGGCTACGAGCAGTACTTC. It codes for CASSLARGGYEQYF.

The chain combines TRBV9 with TRBJ1-1; 7 nucleotides line up with TRBD1. The CDR3 consists of 16 residues. Germline V CDR1 and CDR2: SGDLS, YYNGEE. With V trimmed by 3 bases and J by 4 bases, 12 bases remained unmatched. The CDR3 sequence is CASSDARQGRGTEAFF. CDR3 DNA sequence: TGTGCCAGCAGCGACGCACGACAGGGCCGGGGCACTGAAGCTTTCTTT. Filled out from reference TRBV9 and TRBJ1-1, the complete variable domain reads DSGVTQTPKHLITATGQRVTLRCSPRSGDLSVYWYQQSLDQGLQFLIQYYNGEERAKGNILERFSAQQFPDLHSELNLSSLELGDSALYFCASSDARQGRGTEAFFGQGTRLTVV.

The chain couples TRBV5-6 to TRBJ1-2; a possible D gene is TRBD1 (6 bases). The CDR3 is 16 residues long. The V end was cut by 1 base, the J end by 3 bases, with 16 bases between. Germline CDR1 is SGHDT and CDR2 is YYEEEE. Here the CDR3 reads CASSLRLQGGDYGYTF. The CDR3 DNA is TGTGCCAGCAGCTTGCGGCTACAGGGTGGCGACTATGGCTACACCTTC.

This clonotype was observed a few times. The gene calls are TRBV6-1 and TRBJ2-7; 11 bases map to TRBD1. From germline, CDR1 is MNHNS and CDR2 SASEGT. The ends lost 1 base at V and 3 bases at J; junction bases unmatched: 2. The CDR3 runs 15 residues. CDR3 protein: CASSEGGTGGYEQYF. The CDR3 nucleotides are TGTGCCAGCAGTGAAGGCGGGACAGGGGGCTACGAGCAGTACTTC.

The chain couples TRBV15 to TRBJ2-1, with D perhaps TRBD2 (6 bases). Germline V gene lookup returns CDR1 LNHNV and CDR2 YYDKDF (reference sequence). The CDR3 is 17 amino acids. Trimming stripped 0 bases from V and 0 bases from J, with 12 bases between. The CDR3: CATSRENPGGSYNEQFF. CDR3 nucleotide sequence: TGTGCCACCAGCAGAGAAAACCCCGGGGGCTCCTACAATGAGCAGTTCTTC.

The J gene is TRBJ2-2, the V gene TRBV6-2 or TRBV6-3, with D perhaps TRBD2 (6 bases). Between the trimmed V and J ends, which lost 0 bases and 6 bases, there was a span of 11 bases. Germline V gene sequence: CDR1 MNHEY, CDR2 SVGEGT. This CDR3 region has 15 residues. The CDR3 sequence is CASSYSGRRAGELFF. CDR3 in DNA: TGTGCCAGCAGTTACTCGGGTAGGAGGGCCGGGGAGCTGTTTTTT.

This clonotype came up a few times. The CDR3 is CASSLSRLDQYF. CDR3 in DNA: TGTGCCAGCAGTCTTTCGAGACTAGATCAGTATTTT. The chain carries TRBV28 and TRBJ2-3; perhaps TRBD2 as D (6 bases). The CDR3 is 12 amino acids. Looked up from germline, CDR1 is MDHEN and CDR2 is SYDVKM. Trimming removed 5 bases at V and 12 bases at J, with 15 bases between.

Only a few counts were recorded for this clonotype. V gene TRBV5-6 combines with J gene TRBJ1-2, with a possible D match to TRBD1 (6 bases). The CDR3 contains 14 residues. The V gene's germline CDR1 is SGHDT and CDR2 YYEEEE. The V gene lost 7 bases and the J gene lost 6 bases, with 19 bases spanning the gap. The CDR3 sequence: CASRARGRGDGYTF. The CDR3 nucleotides are TGTGCCAGCCGGGCGAGGGGCAGGGGTGATGGCTACACCTTC.